The 3 T cell receptor beta chains below all came from one sample that was sequenced in a study of cytomegalovirus exposure and HLA in healthy donors. A multiplex PCR was run with 60 Vbeta primers and 13 Jbeta primers. Profiling relied on immunoSEQ multiplex PCR, and the TCRdb table lists in-frame clones only, not all of them. The data hold about 140,000 clones, with 80% observed a single time. The sequencing sample was made of PBMCs. These receptors all come from a man aged 35 to 55 in good health and CMV-seronegative.

The V call is TRBV30, the J call TRBJ2-7, with D perhaps TRBD1 (7 bases). Germline loops: CDR1 GTSNPN, CDR2 SVGIG (reference sequence). Trimming cost V 1 base and J 6 bases, with 16 bases left between them. The CDR3 is 14 amino acids. The CDR3 region is CAWSGGAGGREQYF. CDR3 bases: TGTGCCTGGAGTGGAGGTGCAGGGGGGCGCGAGCAGTACTTC.

Points on this clone: Mismatch with germline at one junction end may stem from a read error. The chain couples TRBV7-9 to TRBJ1-2, with D uncertain. The CDR3 has 13 residues. Germline V gives CDR1 SEHNR, CDR2 FQNEAQ (reference sequence). Here the CDR3 DNA reads TGTTCCAGCACCTCGACGGAGGTCTATGGCTACACCTTC. Translated, it gives CSSTSTEVYGYTF.

In this sample, this clone turned up once. The rearrangement joins TRBV6-4 to TRBJ1-1; perhaps TRBD1 as D (5 bases). Trimming removed 6 bases from V and 2 bases from J, with 13 bases in between. CDR1 is MRHNA and CDR2 is SNTAGT in the germline V gene. The CDR3 is made up of 14 amino acids. CDR3 sequence: CASSPDSLNTEAFF. The CDR3 nucleotides are TGTGCCAGCAGCCCTGACAGTCTCAACACTGAAGCTTTCTTT.